Presented here are 30 T cell receptor beta chains from one specimen sequenced in a study of cytomegalovirus exposure and HLA in healthy donors. The PCR used 60 Vbeta and 13 Jbeta primers. Some clones are missing from TCRdb's copy, which holds only in-frame ones; the method was immunoSEQ multiplex PCR. In the table there are roughly 180,000 clones, roughly 78% of which are singletons. The sequencing sample was made of PBMCs. All receptors derive from a girl aged 5 to 17 in good health and CMV-seropositive.

The V call is TRBV7-8, the J call TRBJ1-5, with D hard to call. The V end lost 1 base, the J end lost 6 bases, and 4 bases lay between the germline ends. Germline CDR1 SGHVS, CDR2 FQNEAQ. This CDR3 contains 12 residues. The CDR3, as DNA: TGTGCCAGCAGCTTAGTCCGTCAGCCCCAGCATTTT. This codes for CASSLVRQPQHF.

The table lists this clone with a few counts. The chain combines TRBV5-4 with TRBJ2-7; D might be TRBD2 (6 bases). CDR1 and CDR2 from the germline V gene are SGHNT and YYREEE (reference sequence). The CDR3 extends over 14 amino acids. Trimming took off 4 bases at V and 6 bases at J, with 17 bases between the two ends. The CDR3 loop is CASSAGRTPAEQYF. The CDR3, as DNA: TGTGCCAGCAGCGCGGGACGGACCCCCGCCGAGCAGTACTTC.

The J gene is TRBJ2-7, the V gene TRBV2; perhaps TRBD2 as D (6 bases). V lost 7 bases to trimming and J lost 0 bases, with 10 bases between them. CDR3 length: 13 residues. CDR1 is SNHLY, CDR2 FYNNEI, per germline. The CDR3 sequence is CASTGGTSYEQYF. For the CDR3, the DNA is TGTGCCAGCACAGGAGGGACCTCCTACGAGCAGTACTTC.

The chain couples TRBV7-8 to TRBJ2-5; D not resolved. V was trimmed by 1 base and J by 1 base, leaving 7 bases between them. This CDR3 has 14 amino acids. The germline V gene has CDR1 SGHVS and CDR2 FQNEAQ. The CDR3 is CASSLDPVQETQYF. The CDR3 nucleotides are TGTGCCAGCAGCTTAGATCCAGTCCAAGAGACCCAGTACTTC.

The V gene is TRBV9, the J gene TRBJ2-1; 10 nucleotides align to TRBD2. CDR1 SGDLS and CDR2 YYNGEE come from the germline V gene. This CDR3 is 16 amino acids long. The V and J ends lost 1 base and 2 bases, in that order; junction bases with no gene match: 3. The CDR3 region is CASSVLGLAAYNEQFF. The CDR3 region has the DNA TGTGCCAGCAGCGTACTTGGACTAGCGGCCTACAATGAGCAGTTCTTC.

The chain links TRBV10-1 to TRBJ2-5, with D perhaps TRBD2 (5 bases). The germline gives CDR1 WNHNN, CDR2 SYGVQD (reference sequence). V was trimmed by 0 bases and J by 4 bases, leaving 18 bases between them. This CDR3 contains 17 residues. CDR3 coding DNA: TGCGCCAGCAGTGAGTCTCGGCCGCTTCCCGGAGGAGAGACCCAGTACTTC. Translating it yields CASSESRPLPGGETQYF.

Points on this clone: Other nucleotide sequences from this sample produce the same CDR3. The V call is TRBV27, the J call TRBJ1-5, with D perhaps matching TRBD1 (6 bases). This CDR3 is built from 13 residues. Germline-derived CDR1 and CDR2 are MNHEY and SMNVEV (reference sequence). Trimming shortened V by 6 bases and J by 3 bases, and 9 bases separated the two germline ends. CDR3 in amino acids: CASRDSPNQPQHF. DNA for the CDR3: TGTGCCAGCAGGGACAGTCCCAATCAGCCCCAGCATTTT.

The gene calls are TRBV5-4 and TRBJ2-3; D is uncertain. Deletions cut 3 bases from V and 2 bases from J, with 7 bases between. This CDR3 has 13 amino acids. From germline, CDR1 is SGHNT and CDR2 YYREEE (reference sequence). CDR3 nucleotide sequence: TGTGCCAGCAGCTCCGGTACCACAGATACGCAGTATTTT. It specifies CASSSGTTDTQYF.

V is TRBV28 and J is TRBJ2-7, with a possible D match to TRBD2 (7 bases). The CDR3 sequence is 13 residues long. Trimming removed 2 bases at V and 5 bases at J, with 10 bases between. Germline assignment: CDR1 MDHEN and CDR2 SYDVKM. The chain's CDR3 is CASSLRGGNEQYF. The CDR3 bases are TGTGCCAGCAGTTTAAGGGGGGGGAACGAGCAGTACTTC.

The chain carries TRBV5-4 and TRBJ1-6; no firm D call. The ends were cut back, 5 bases at V and 6 bases at J, with 12 bases in the middle. The V gene's germline CDR1 is SGHNT and CDR2 YYREEE (reference sequence). The CDR3 is 14 amino acids. CDR3 nucleotides: TGTGCCAGCAGTACAGATTATAGTAATTCACCCCTCCACTTT. This encodes CASSTDYSNSPLHF.

The V and J genes are TRBV11-2 and TRBJ2-3, with 8 bases fitting TRBD2. V shed 0 bases, J shed 14 bases, and the junction held 7 bases outside the gene matches. CDR3 length: 13 amino acids. Germline V gene sequence: CDR1 SGHAT, CDR2 FQNNGV. CDR3 region: CASSLDSGTQRYF. The CDR3, as DNA: TGTGCCAGCAGCTTAGATAGCGGGACCCAACGGTATTTT.

This chain connects TRBV6-1 to TRBJ1-3, with 7 bases fitting TRBD1. Germline V CDR1 and CDR2: MNHNS, SASEGT. The CDR3 extends over 15 amino acids. Trimming removed 2 bases from V and 4 bases from J; junction bases left unmatched: 5. This CDR3 is CASSETGVGGNTIYF. Written as DNA, the CDR3 is TGTGCCAGCAGTGAAACAGGGGTGGGAGGAAACACCATATATTTT.

The V gene is TRBV19, the J gene TRBJ1-4; weak D call: TRBD1 (6 bases). CDR1 and CDR2 from the germline V gene are LNHDA and SQIVND (reference sequence). CDR3 length: 13 amino acids. V lost 6 bases, J lost 7 bases, and 12 bases lay in between. CDR3 bases: TGTGCCAGTAGCACAGGGTTTGTTGAAAAACTGTTTTTT. Translated: CASSTGFVEKLFF.

The sample holds a few counts of this clone. V and J are TRBV18 and TRBJ2-6; D may be TRBD1 (5 bases). Germline V gives CDR1 KGHSH, CDR2 LQKENI. The CDR3 contains 15 residues. V lost 3 bases and J lost 1, with 7 bases in between. Here the CDR3 reads CASSPDRSGANVLTF. Here the CDR3 DNA reads TGTGCCAGCTCACCTGACAGATCTGGGGCCAACGTCCTGACTTTC.

The chain combines TRBV6-5 with TRBJ2-5; 7 bases align to TRBD2. The germline gives CDR1 MNHEY, CDR2 SVGAGI. Unmatched junction bases numbered 3, after V lost 0 bases and J lost 2 bases. This CDR3 contains 15 residues. CDR3 in amino acids: CASSYSVGGQETQYF. The CDR3 DNA follows: TGTGCCAGCAGTTACTCGGTGGGGGGGCAAGAGACCCAGTACTTC.

J is TRBJ2-5 and V is TRBV11-3; weak D call: TRBD1 (5 bases). The CDR3 is 14 residues long. Trimming stripped 0 bases from V and 3 bases from J, with 8 bases between. In germline, CDR1 is SGHNT, CDR2 YENEEA. The CDR3 reads CASSLDGHKETQYF. CDR3 DNA sequence: TGTGCCAGCAGCTTAGACGGACACAAAGAGACCCAGTACTTC.

The V gene is TRBV10-1, the J gene TRBJ2-5; no clear D. The V and J ends lost 1 base and 7 bases respectively, with 10 bases between them. The length of the CDR3 is 13 residues. Germline V lookup: CDR1 WNHNN, CDR2 SYGVQD (reference sequence). CDR3 protein: CASSEWLSGTQYF. CDR3 coding DNA: TGCGCCAGCAGTGAGTGGCTTTCAGGGACCCAGTACTTC.

The chain links TRBV7-9 to TRBJ2-3; D is perhaps TRBD2 (5 bases). Trimming removed 5 bases at V and 2 bases at J, with 17 bases between. Germline V gene data show CDR1 as SEHNR and CDR2 as FQNEAQ (reference sequence). The CDR3 loop spans 16 amino acids. The CDR3 coding sequence is TGTGCCAGCAGCCCCCCCGGACTTAATCCCACAGATACGCAGTATTTT. The encoded protein is CASSPPGLNPTDTQYF.

The chain joins TRBV30 to TRBJ2-7; tentatively, D is TRBD2 (5 bases). V dropped 1 base and J dropped 6 bases, with 13 bases sitting between them. The CDR3 covers 13 residues. In germline, CDR1 is GTSNPN, CDR2 SVGIG (reference sequence). This chain's CDR3 is CAWSGGVEVEQYF. CDR3 DNA sequence: TGTGCCTGGAGTGGGGGAGTCGAGGTCGAGCAGTACTTC.

The chain combines TRBV9 with TRBJ1-6; 12 positions agree with TRBD1. The germline V gene encodes CDR1 SGDLS and CDR2 YYNGEE. The CDR3 is made up of 16 amino acids. Unmatched junction bases numbered 4, after V lost 0 bases and J lost 9 bases. The CDR3 spells CASSVGPGQGASPLHF. Here the CDR3 DNA reads TGTGCCAGCAGCGTAGGGCCGGGACAGGGGGCTTCACCCCTCCACTTT.

The V and J genes are TRBV7-2 and TRBJ2-5; 12 nucleotides agree with TRBD1. The CDR3 is 16 amino acids. Germline CDR1 and CDR2: SGHTA and FQGNSA. V was clipped by 1 base and J by 5 bases; unmatched bases: 5. The CDR3 sequence: CASSLVGQGAVETQYF. The CDR3 DNA reads as TGTGCCAGCAGCTTAGTGGGACAGGGGGCGGTGGAGACCCAGTACTTC.

V and J are TRBV6-1 and TRBJ1-2; TRBD1 is a possible D gene (5 bases). Germline CDR1 is MNHNS and CDR2 is SASEGT. The CDR3 length is 12 residues. The ends were cut back, 8 bases at V and 8 bases at J, with 15 bases in the middle. The CDR3 DNA sequence: TGTGCCAGCGGGGGGAGGGAAGGAGGCTACACCTTC. This codes for CASGGREGGYTF.

There are a few counts of this clone. The gene calls are TRBV5-1 and TRBJ2-1, with 8 positions matching TRBD2. Germline values: CDR1 SGHRS, CDR2 YFSETQ. This CDR3 has 13 residues. Trimming cost V 0 bases and J 9 bases; bases outside gene matches: 2. The CDR3 DNA reads TGCGCCAGCAGCTTGGCGGGAGGGATTGAGCAGTTCTTC. Amino acid sequence: CASSLAGGIEQFF.

The chain couples TRBV4-3 to TRBJ2-6; 9 bases match TRBD2. The CDR3 covers 20 residues. V trimming: 0 bases; J trimming: 2 bases; junction bases outside the gene matches: 11. The V gene's germline CDR1 is LGHNA and CDR2 YSLEER. In DNA, the CDR3 is TGCGCCAGCAGCCAAGAGGGAAGCGGGGGGTCCGTCACTGGGGCCAACGTCCTGACTTTC. Translating gives CASSQEGSGGSVTGANVLTF.

The chain couples TRBV5-4 to TRBJ2-3; perhaps TRBD1 as D (5 bases). The CDR3 loop spans 15 amino acids. The germline gives CDR1 SGHNT, CDR2 YYREEE (reference sequence). The germline V and J ends were trimmed by 2 bases and 2 bases, with 12 bases remaining between them. The CDR3 nucleotides read TGTGCCAGCAGCTTCCTCGTTGGGGCCACAGATACGCAGTATTTT. It translates to CASSFLVGATDTQYF.

The genes are TRBV27 and TRBJ1-2; TRBD1 matches 7 bases. The trim removed 10 bases at V and 4 bases at J, leaving 12 bases unmatched. The V gene's germline CDR1 is MNHEY and CDR2 SMNVEV (reference sequence). The CDR3 has 14 amino acids. CDR3 loop: CATSPGQRSYGYTF. CDR3 DNA sequence: TGTGCCACTTCACCGGGACAGAGGTCCTATGGCTACACCTTC.

This clone has only one observation. The rearrangement links TRBV6-5 to TRBJ1-5; D not certain. CDR1 and CDR2 from the germline V gene are MNHEY and SVGAGI. This CDR3 has 14 amino acids. Trimming shortened V by 0 bases and J by 9 bases, and 12 bases separated the two germline ends. The DNA for the CDR3 is TGTGCCAGCAGTTACTCGTTAGAGGTCTGGCCCCAGCATTTT. Translating it yields CASSYSLEVWPQHF.

The V and J genes are TRBV11-2 and TRBJ2-1; TRBD2 matches at 9 bases. Germline assignment: CDR1 SGHAT and CDR2 FQNNGV. The CDR3 is made up of 17 amino acids. After removal of 5 bases from V and 8 bases from J, the junction contained 16 bases not matched to a gene. The CDR3 reads CASSLSPGAGGPYEQFF. The CDR3 nucleotides are TGTGCCAGCAGCCTATCCCCGGGGGCGGGGGGGCCCTATGAGCAGTTCTTC. Drawing the rest from reference TRBV11-2 and TRBJ2-1, the complete variable domain is EAGVAQSPRYKIIEKRQSVAFWCNPISGHATLYWYQQILGQGPKLLIQFQNNGVVDDSQLPKDRFSAERLKGVDSTLKIQPAKLEDSAVYLCASSLSPGAGGPYEQFFGPGTRLTVL.

This clone showed up just once. This chain connects TRBV9 to TRBJ2-2; 12 bases are shared with TRBD2. The CDR3 runs 16 residues. CDR1 is SGDLS, CDR2 YYNGEE, per germline. V lost 0 bases and J lost 6; bases outside the gene matches: 3. CDR3 DNA: TGTGCCAGCAGCGTAGGACTAGCGGGGGTTTCCGGGGAGCTGTTTTTT. Its translation: CASSVGLAGVSGELFF.

The chain employs TRBV4-3 and TRBJ2-2; the D is unclear. Germline V lookup: CDR1 LGHNA, CDR2 YSLEER. This CDR3 has 15 residues. V was clipped by 1 base and J by 1 base, with 7 bases between them. The CDR3 DNA is TGCGCCAGCAGCCAAGTGGGCAGGAACACCGGGGAGCTGTTTTTT. As protein: CASSQVGRNTGELFF.